Listed below are T cell receptor beta chains from one sample, sequenced in a study of beta chain features in type 1 diabetes. Only in-frame clones appear in the TCRdb table, and some are missing; sequencing was by immunoSEQ multiplex PCR. The table shows over 15,000 clones, with 45% to 50% occurring only once. The sequenced sample consisted of stem cell memory CD4+ T cells from blood. The receptors here all came from a young man in good health. Both conserved end residues are part of each CDR3. The D gene is left open where the match is weak. Part of the rows lack a size; the others show once, few, many or a class for expanded clones.

clone size,D gene,J gene,V gene,CDR3 DNA,CDR3 protein
-,TRBD1,TRBJ1-1,TRBV18,TGTGCCAGCTCCCCGGACAGGGGGCGAGTCACTGAAGCTTTCTTT,CASSPDRGRVTEAFF
-,-,TRBJ1-2,TRBV28,TGTGCCAGCAGTTTAATTCAACGGAACTATGGCTACACCTTC,CASSLIQRNYGYTF
-,-,TRBJ2-7,TRBV7-6,TGTGCCAGCAGCTTAACTTTAAGCTCCTACGAGCAGTACTTC,CASSLTLSSYEQYF
-,-,TRBJ2-1,TRBV27,TGTGCCAGCAGTGCCGGGACTTATAGCTCCTACAATGAGCAGTTCTTC,CASSAGTYSSYNEQFF
-,-,TRBJ2-1,TRBV16,TGTGCCAGCAGCCAAACGGGAGTCTACAATGAGCAGTTCTTC,CASSQTGVYNEQFF
-,-,TRBJ2-7,TRBV6-5,TGTGCCAGCAGCCCCCAGGGTCGCTACGAGCAGTACTTC,CASSPQGRYEQYF
-,-,TRBJ1-5,TRBV4-1,TGCGCCAGCAGCCAAGATCGGGGGTATACGCAGCCCCAGCATTTT,CASSQDRGYTQPQHF
-,-,TRBJ2-3,TRBV11-2,TGTGCCAGCAGCTTCCAGGGGAGCAGAACAGATACGCAGTATTTT,CASSFQGSRTDTQYF
-,-,TRBJ1-6,TRBV6-5,TGTGCCAGCAGGAAGGGCAGGGTAGAAGATTCACCCCTCCACTTT,CASRKGRVEDSPLHF
-,TRBD1,TRBJ1-4,TRBV28,TGTGCCAGCAGGCAATGGACAGGGAGGACGGAAAAACTGTTTTTT,CASRQWTGRTEKLFF
-,-,TRBJ2-2,TRBV11-2,TGTGCCAGCAGCTTAGCCAGGGCGAGGTTTGCCGGGGAGCTGTTTTTT,CASSLARARFAGELFF
-,TRBD1,TRBJ1-1,TRBV18,TGTGCCAGCTCAGACCGGGACAGGGTCCCTGAAGCTTTCTTT,CASSDRDRVPEAFF
few,-,TRBJ2-1,TRBV6-5,TGTGCCAGCAGTCGGGACTACAATGAGCAGTTCTTC,CASSRDYNEQFF
-,-,TRBJ2-7,TRBV6-5,TGTGCCAGCCGGGGGAATCCGTACGAGCAGTACTTC,CASRGNPYEQYF
-,TRBD1,TRBJ2-1,TRBV19,TGTGCCAGTAGTCTAAGGACAGGGGGCGATGAGCAGTTCTTC,CASSLRTGGDEQFF
-,TRBD1,TRBJ1-4,TRBV5-1,TGCGCCAGCAGCGTAAATACCGGGACAGTTAATGAAAAACTGTTTTTT,CASSVNTGTVNEKLFF
-,-,TRBJ2-7,TRBV6-5,TGTGCCAGCAGTTCGGAGACGGGGCAGTACTTC,CASSSETGQYF